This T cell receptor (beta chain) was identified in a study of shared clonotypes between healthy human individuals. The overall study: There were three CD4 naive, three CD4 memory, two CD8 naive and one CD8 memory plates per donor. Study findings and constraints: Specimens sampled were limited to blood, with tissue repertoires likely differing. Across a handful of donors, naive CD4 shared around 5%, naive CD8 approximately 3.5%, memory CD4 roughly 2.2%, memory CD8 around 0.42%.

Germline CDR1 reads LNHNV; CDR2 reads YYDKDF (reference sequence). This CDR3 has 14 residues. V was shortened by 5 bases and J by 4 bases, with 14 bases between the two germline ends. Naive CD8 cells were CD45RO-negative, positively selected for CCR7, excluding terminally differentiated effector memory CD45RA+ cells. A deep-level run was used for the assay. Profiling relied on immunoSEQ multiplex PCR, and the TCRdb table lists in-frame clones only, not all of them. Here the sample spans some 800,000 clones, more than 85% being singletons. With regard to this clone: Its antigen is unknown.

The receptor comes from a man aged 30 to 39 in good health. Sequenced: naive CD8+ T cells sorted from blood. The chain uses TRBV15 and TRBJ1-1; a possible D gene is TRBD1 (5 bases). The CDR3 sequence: CATSPRGGGTEAFF. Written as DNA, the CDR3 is TGTGCCACCAGCCCCCGGGGGGGAGGCACTGAAGCTTTCTTT.